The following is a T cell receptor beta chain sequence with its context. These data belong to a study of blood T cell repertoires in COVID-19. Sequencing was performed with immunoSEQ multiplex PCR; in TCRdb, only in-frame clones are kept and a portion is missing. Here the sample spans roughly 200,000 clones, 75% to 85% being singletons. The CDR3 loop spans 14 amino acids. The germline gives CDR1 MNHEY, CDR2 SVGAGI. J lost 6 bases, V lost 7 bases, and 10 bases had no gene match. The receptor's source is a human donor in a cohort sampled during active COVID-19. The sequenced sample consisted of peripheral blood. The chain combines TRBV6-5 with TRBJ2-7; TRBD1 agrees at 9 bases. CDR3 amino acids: CASTPGTGWFEQYF. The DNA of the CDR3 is TGTGCCAGCACCCCCGGGACAGGGTGGTTCGAGCAGTACTTC.